This entry concerns a single TCR beta chain. The antigen is undetermined. This sample is part of a study of OX40 agonist ivuxolimab in advanced cancers. Study context: Ivuxolimab, which is an agonistic anti-OX40 (CD134) antibody, was administered to the patients. Study results and caveats: Averaging showed that CD8+ T cells had more expanded clones than CD4+ did.

The CDR3 consists of 15 residues. Per germline, CDR1 SGHTA and CDR2 FQGNSA. The V end was cut by 1 base, the J end by 2 bases, with 11 bases between. Using immunoSEQ multiplex PCR, the repertoire was profiled, and TCRdb retains in-frame clones only, with some absent. The sample comprises 100,000 to 140,000 clones, 91% of which are singletons, and approximately 1.1% rests with the top ten. Specimen: CD4+ or CD8+ T cells sorted from blood, collected in a trial of the OX40 agonist ivuxolimab. This receptor was obtained from an adult with an advanced solid tumor such as melanoma, head and neck, liver or kidney cancer. V gene TRBV7-2 combines with J gene TRBJ1-2; maybe TRBD1 (5 bases). CDR3 amino acids: CASSLGYRRNYGYTF. CDR3 coding DNA: TGTGCCAGCAGCTTAGGATACAGGCGGAACTATGGCTACACCTTC.